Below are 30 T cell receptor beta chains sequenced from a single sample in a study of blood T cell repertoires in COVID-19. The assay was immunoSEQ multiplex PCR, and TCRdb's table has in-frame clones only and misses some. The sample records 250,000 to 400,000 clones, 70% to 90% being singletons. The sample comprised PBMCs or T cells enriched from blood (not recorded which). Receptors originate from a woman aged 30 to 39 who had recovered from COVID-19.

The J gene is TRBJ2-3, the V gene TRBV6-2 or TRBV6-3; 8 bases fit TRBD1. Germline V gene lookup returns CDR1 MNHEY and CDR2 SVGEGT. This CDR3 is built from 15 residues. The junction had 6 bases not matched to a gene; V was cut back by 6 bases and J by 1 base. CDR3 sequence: CASSPTGVGTDTQYF. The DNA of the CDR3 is TGTGCCAGCAGCCCGACAGGGGTGGGCACAGATACGCAGTATTTT.

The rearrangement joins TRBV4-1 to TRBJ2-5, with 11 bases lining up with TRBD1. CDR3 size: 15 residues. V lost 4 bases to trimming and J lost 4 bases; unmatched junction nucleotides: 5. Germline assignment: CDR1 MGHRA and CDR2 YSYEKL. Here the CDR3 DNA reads TGCGCCAGCAGCCCCCGAGGGACAGGGGGAGAGACCCAGTACTTC. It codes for CASSPRGTGGETQYF.

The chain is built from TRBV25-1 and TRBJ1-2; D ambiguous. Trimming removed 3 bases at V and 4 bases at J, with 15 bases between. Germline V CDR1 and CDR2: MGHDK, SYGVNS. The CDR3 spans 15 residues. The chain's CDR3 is CASSEEVGEGYGYTF. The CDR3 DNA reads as TGTGCCAGCAGTGAGGAGGTGGGCGAAGGCTATGGCTACACCTTC.

The CDR3 region has the DNA TGTGCCAGCAGCTTGGAGGCAGGCACTAGCACAGATACGCAGTATTTT. Amino acids: CASSLEAGTSTDTQYF. V and J are TRBV5-5 and TRBJ2-3; D is undetermined. Germline-derived CDR1 and CDR2 are SGHKS and YYEKEE (reference sequence). With 0 bases removed from V and 0 bases from J, the gap between germline ends came to 11 bases. The CDR3 contains 16 residues.

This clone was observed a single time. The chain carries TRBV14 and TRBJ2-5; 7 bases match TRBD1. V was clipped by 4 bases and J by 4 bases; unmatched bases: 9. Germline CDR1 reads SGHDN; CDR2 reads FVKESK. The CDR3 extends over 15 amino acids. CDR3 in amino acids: CASSPGQVFGETQYF. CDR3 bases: TGTGCCAGCAGCCCAGGACAGGTCTTTGGAGAGACCCAGTACTTC.

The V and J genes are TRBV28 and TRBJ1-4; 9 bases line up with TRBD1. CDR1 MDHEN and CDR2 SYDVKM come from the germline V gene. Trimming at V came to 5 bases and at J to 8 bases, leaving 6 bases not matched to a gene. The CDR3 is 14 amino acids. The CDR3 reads CASSPGTGYEKLFF. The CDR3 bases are TGTGCCAGCAGTCCAGGGACAGGGTACGAAAAACTGTTTTTT.

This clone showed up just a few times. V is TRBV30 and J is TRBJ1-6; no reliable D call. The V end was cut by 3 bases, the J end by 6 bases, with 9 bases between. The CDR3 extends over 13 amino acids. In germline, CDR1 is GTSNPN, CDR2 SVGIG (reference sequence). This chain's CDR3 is CAWSPLTNSPLHF. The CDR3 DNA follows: TGTGCCTGGAGCCCCCTAACTAATTCACCCCTCCACTTT.

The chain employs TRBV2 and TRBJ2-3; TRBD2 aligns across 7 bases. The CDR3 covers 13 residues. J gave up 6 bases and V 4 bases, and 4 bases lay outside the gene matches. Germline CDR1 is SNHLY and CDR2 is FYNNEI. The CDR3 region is CASSGTRLDTQYF. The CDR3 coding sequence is TGTGCCAGCAGTGGGACTAGACTGGATACGCAGTATTTT.

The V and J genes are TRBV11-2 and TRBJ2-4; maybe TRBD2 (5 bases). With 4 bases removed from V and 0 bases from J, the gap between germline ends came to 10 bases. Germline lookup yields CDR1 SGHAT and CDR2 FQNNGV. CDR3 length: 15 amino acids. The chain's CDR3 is CASSSPRGAKNIQYF. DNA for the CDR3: TGTGCCAGCAGCTCCCCCCGGGGAGCCAAAAACATTCAGTACTTC. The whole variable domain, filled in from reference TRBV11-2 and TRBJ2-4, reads EAGVAQSPRYKIIEKRQSVAFWCNPISGHATLYWYQQILGQGPKLLIQFQNNGVVDDSQLPKDRFSAERLKGVDSTLKIQPAKLEDSAVYLCASSSPRGAKNIQYFGAGTRLSVL.

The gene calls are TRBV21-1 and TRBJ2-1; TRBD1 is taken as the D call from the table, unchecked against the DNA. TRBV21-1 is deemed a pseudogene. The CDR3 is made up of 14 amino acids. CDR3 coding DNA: TGTGCCAGCAGCATCCGACAGGCCCGCAATGAGCAGTTCTTC. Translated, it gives CASSIRQARNEQFF.

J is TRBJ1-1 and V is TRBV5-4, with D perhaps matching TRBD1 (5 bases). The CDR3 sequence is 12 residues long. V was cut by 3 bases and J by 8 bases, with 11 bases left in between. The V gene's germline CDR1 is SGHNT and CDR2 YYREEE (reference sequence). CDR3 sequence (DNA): TGTGCCAGCAGCTGGGGCCCAGGGGAAGCTTTCTTT. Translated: CASSWGPGEAFF.

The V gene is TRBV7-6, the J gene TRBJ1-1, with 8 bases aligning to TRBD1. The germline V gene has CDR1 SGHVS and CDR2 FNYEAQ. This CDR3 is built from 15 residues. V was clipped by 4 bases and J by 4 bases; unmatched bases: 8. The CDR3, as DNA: TGTGCCAGCAGCTCATCCGACAGGGGAGGCACTGAAGCTTTCTTT. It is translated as CASSSSDRGGTEAFF.

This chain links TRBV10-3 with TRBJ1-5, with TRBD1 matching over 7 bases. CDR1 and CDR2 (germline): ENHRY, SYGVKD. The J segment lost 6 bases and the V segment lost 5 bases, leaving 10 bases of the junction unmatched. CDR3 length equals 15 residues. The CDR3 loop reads CAISSTQGDSQPQHF. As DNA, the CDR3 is TGTGCCATCAGTTCCACTCAGGGGGACAGTCAGCCCCAGCATTTT.

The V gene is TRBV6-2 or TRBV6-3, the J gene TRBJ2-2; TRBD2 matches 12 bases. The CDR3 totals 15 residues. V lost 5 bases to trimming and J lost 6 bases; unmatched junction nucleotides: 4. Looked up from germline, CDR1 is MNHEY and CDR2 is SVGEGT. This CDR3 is CASSRWTSGAGELFF. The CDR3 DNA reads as TGTGCCAGCAGTCGTTGGACTAGCGGGGCCGGGGAGCTGTTTTTT.

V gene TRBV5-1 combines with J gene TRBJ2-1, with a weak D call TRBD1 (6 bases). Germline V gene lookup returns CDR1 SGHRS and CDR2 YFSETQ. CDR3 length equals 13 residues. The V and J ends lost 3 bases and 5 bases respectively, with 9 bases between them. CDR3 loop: CASSWTVNNEQFF. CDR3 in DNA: TGCGCCAGCAGCTGGACAGTAAACAATGAGCAGTTCTTC.

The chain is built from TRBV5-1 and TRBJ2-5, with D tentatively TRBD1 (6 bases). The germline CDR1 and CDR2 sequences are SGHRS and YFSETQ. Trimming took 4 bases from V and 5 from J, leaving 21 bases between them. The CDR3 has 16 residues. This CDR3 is CASSTGQRGFLETQYF. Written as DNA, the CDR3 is TGCGCCAGCAGCACAGGACAGAGGGGGTTTCTGGAGACCCAGTACTTC.

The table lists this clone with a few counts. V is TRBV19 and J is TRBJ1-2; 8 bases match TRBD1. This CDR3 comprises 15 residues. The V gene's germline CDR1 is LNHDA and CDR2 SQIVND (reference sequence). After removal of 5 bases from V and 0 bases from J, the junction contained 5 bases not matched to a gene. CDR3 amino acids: CASSPRTGTNYGYTF. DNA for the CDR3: TGTGCCAGTAGTCCGCGGACAGGGACTAACTATGGCTACACCTTC.

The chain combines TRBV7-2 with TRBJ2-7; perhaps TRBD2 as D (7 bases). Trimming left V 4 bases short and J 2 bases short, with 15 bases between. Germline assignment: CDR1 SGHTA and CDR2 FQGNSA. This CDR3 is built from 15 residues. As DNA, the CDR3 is TGTGCCAGCAGCTGGGGGAGGGGGGCAGCCTACGAGCAGTACTTC. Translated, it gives CASSWGRGAAYEQYF.

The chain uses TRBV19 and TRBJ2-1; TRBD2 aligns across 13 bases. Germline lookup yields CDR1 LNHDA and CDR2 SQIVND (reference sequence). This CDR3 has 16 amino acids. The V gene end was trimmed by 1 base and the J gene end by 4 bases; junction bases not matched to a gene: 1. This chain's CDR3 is CASSIGLAGGYNEQFF. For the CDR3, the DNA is TGTGCCAGTAGTATAGGACTAGCGGGGGGTTACAATGAGCAGTTCTTC.

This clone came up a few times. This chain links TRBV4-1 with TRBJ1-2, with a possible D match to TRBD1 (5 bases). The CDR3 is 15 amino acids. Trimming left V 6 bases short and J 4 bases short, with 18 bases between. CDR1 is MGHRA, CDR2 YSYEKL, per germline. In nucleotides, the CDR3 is TGCGCCAGCAGTCCACCCCAGGGTTTGGTCTATGGCTACACCTTC. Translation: CASSPPQGLVYGYTF.

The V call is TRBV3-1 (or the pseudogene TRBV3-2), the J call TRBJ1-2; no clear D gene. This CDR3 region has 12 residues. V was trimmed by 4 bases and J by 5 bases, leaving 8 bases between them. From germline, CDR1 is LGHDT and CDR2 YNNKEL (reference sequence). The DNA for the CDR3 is TGTGCCAGCAGCCCCGGGAGGTATGGCTACACCTTC. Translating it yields CASSPGRYGYTF.

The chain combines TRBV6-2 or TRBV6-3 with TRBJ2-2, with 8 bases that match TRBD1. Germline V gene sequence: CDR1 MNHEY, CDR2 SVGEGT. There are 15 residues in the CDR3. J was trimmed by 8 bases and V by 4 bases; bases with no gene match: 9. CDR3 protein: CASSLEGRGHGELFF. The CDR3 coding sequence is TGTGCCAGCAGTTTGGAGGGCAGGGGGCATGGGGAGCTGTTTTTT.

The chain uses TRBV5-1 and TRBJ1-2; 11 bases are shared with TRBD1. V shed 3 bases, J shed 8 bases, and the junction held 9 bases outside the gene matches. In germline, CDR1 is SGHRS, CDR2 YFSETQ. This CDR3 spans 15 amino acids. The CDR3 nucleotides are TGCGCCAGCAGCTCTTTGGGACAGGGGGGGCACGGCTACACCTTC. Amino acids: CASSSLGQGGHGYTF.

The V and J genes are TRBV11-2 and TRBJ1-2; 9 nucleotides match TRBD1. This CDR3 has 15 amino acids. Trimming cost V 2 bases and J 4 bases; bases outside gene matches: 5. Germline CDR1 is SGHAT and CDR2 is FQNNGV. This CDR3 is CASSLRTGEFYGYTF. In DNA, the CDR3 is TGTGCCAGCAGCTTAAGGACAGGGGAGTTCTATGGCTACACCTTC.

CDR3 nucleotide sequence: TGCGCCAGCAGCCAATTCGGACAGGGGGCTCTTCGGTATGGCTACACCTTC. This sequence encodes CASSQFGQGALRYGYTF. V gene TRBV4-1 combines with J gene TRBJ1-2; 11 nucleotides align to TRBD1. CDR3 size: 17 residues. Per the germline V gene, CDR1 is MGHRA and CDR2 is YSYEKL. V dropped 2 bases and J dropped 5; count of bases not matched to a gene: 10.

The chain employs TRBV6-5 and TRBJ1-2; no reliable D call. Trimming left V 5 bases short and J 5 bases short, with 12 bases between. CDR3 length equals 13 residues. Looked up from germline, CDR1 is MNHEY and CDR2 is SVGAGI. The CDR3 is CASSLGAEYGYTF. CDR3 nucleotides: TGTGCCAGCAGTCTAGGAGCAGAATATGGCTACACCTTC.

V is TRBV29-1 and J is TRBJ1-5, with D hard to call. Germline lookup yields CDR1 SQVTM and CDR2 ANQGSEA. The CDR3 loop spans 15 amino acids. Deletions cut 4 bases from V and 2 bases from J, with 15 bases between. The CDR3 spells CSVADGLLGNQPQHF. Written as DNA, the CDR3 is TGCAGCGTTGCAGATGGACTCCTAGGCAATCAGCCCCAGCATTTT.

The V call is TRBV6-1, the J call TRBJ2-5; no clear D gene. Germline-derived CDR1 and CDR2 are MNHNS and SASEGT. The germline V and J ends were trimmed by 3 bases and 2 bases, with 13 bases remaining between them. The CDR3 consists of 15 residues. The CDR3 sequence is CASSDAPGRQETQYF. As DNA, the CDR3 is TGTGCCAGCAGTGATGCCCCAGGCCGTCAAGAGACCCAGTACTTC.

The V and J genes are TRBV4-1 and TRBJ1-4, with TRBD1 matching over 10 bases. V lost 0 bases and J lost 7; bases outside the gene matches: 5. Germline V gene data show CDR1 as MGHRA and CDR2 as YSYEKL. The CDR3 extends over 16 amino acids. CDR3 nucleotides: TGCGCCAGCAGCCAAGATATGACAGGGGGCTCTGAAAAACTGTTTTTT. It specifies CASSQDMTGGSEKLFF.

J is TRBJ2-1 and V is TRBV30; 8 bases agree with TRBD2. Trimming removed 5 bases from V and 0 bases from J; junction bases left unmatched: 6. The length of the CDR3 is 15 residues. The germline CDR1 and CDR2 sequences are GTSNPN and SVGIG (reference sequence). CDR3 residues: CAWDPGTSSYNEQFF. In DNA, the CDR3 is TGTGCCTGGGACCCCGGGACTAGCTCCTACAATGAGCAGTTCTTC.